The 9 T cell receptor beta chains below were found in one sample sequenced in a study of cytomegalovirus exposure and HLA in healthy donors. 60 Vbeta and 13 Jbeta primers were used in PCR. Using immunoSEQ multiplex PCR, the repertoire was profiled, and TCRdb retains in-frame clones only, with some absent. Among some 110,000 clones listed, 76% were seen once. Sequenced sample: PBMCs. The receptor set was obtained from a man aged 50-59 years in good health and CMV-seronegative.

The CDR3, as DNA: TGTGCCAGCAGGGAGGGGACGCGGCAGCCCCAGCATTTT. Its protein is CASREGTRQPQHF. The chain joins TRBV6-1 to TRBJ1-5; D perhaps matches TRBD1 (5 bases). CDR3 length: 13 residues. CDR1 and CDR2 (germline): MNHNS, SASEGT. V was pared by 6 bases and J by 7 bases, with 13 bases between.

J is TRBJ2-1 and V is TRBV7-8, with no clear D. This CDR3 region has 13 residues. Germline V gene data show CDR1 as SGHVS and CDR2 as FQNEAQ. Trimming removed 1 base from V and 5 bases from J, with 6 bases in between. In nucleotides, the CDR3 is TGTGCCAGCAGCTTAGTTCAGAACAATGAGCAGTTCTTC. It yields the protein CASSLVQNNEQFF.

The genes are TRBV11-3 and TRBJ2-1; D may be TRBD2 (6 bases). The CDR3 spans 15 residues. Trimming cost V 1 base and J 2 bases, with 9 bases left between them. CDR1 is SGHNT, CDR2 YENEEA, per germline. As DNA, the CDR3 is TGTGCCAGCAGCTTAGGGCGGGGACCCTACAATGAGCAGTTCTTC. The encoded protein is CASSLGRGPYNEQFF.

The rearrangement uses TRBV7-2 and TRBJ2-1; TRBD2 is a possible D gene (5 bases). V was pared by 1 base and J by 5 bases, with 12 bases between. Per germline, CDR1 SGHTA and CDR2 FQGNSA. The CDR3 is made up of 15 amino acids. CDR3 in DNA: TGTGCCAGCAGCTTAGATTTTGGACTTCACAATGAGCAGTTCTTC. Protein sequence: CASSLDFGLHNEQFF.

The chain recombines TRBV7-8 with TRBJ2-3; 10 bases align to TRBD2. The CDR3 has 15 residues. Germline values: CDR1 SGHVS, CDR2 FQNEAQ. The J segment lost 3 bases and the V segment lost 5 bases, leaving 5 bases of the junction unmatched. CDR3 protein: CASSAPSGGTDTQYF. The CDR3 bases are TGTGCCAGCAGCGCACCTAGCGGGGGTACAGATACGCAGTATTTT.

The rearrangement uses TRBV18 and TRBJ1-5; possible D gene TRBD1, 5 bases. V lost 0 bases and J 2 bases, leaving 14 bases between the germline ends. Germline assignment: CDR1 KGHSH and CDR2 LQKENI. This CDR3 is 17 amino acids long. In DNA form, the CDR3 reads TGTGCCAGCTCACCACCTAAGTTTCAGGGCCGCAATCAGCCCCAGCATTTT. Translation gives CASSPPKFQGRNQPQHF.

This chain connects TRBV5-6 to TRBJ1-2; 9 bases map to TRBD1. The CDR3 runs to 18 residues. Germline values: CDR1 SGHDT, CDR2 YYEEEE. Germline trimming cut 3 bases from V and 0 bases from J; bases unmatched to any gene: 12. CDR3 nucleotide sequence: TGTGCCAGCAGCTGGGGGGGGACAGGGAGTGCGGCTAACTATGGCTACACCTTC. Translated: CASSWGGTGSAANYGYTF. Drawing the rest from reference TRBV5-6 and TRBJ1-2, the complete variable domain is DAGVTQSPTHLIKTRGQQVTLRCSPKSGHDTVSWYQQALGQGPQFIFQYYEEEERQRGNFPDRFSGHQFPNYSSELNVNALLLGDSALYLCASSWGGTGSAANYGYTFGSGTRLTVV.

This clone has only a few counts. At one end the junction does not follow the germline gene, possibly because of a read error. This rearrangement joins TRBV7-9 to TRBJ2-5; a possible D gene is TRBD2 (5 bases). CDR3 length equals 16 residues. From germline, CDR1 is SEHNR and CDR2 FQNEAQ (reference sequence). The CDR3 DNA reads as TGTTCCAGCAGCTTAGGAGAGGACTCCCACCAAGAGACCCAGTACTTC. It translates to CSSSLGEDSHQETQYF.

The V and J genes are TRBV11-2 and TRBJ2-1; 9 bases fit TRBD2. Looked up from germline, CDR1 is SGHAT and CDR2 is FQNNGV. There are 13 residues in the CDR3. CDR3 region: CAGSGGPNNEQFF. The CDR3 nucleotides read TGTGCTGGTAGCGGGGGCCCCAACAATGAGCAGTTCTTC.